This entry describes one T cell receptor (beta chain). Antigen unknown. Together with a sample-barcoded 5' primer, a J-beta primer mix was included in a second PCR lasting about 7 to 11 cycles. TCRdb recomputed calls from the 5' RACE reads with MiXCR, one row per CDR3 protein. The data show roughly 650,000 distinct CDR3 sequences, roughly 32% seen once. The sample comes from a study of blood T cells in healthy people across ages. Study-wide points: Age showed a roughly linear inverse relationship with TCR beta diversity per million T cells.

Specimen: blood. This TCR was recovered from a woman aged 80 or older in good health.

The CDR3 region has the DNA TGTGCCAGCAGAGAAAACAGCGTCTATAATTCACCCCTCCACTTT. It is translated as CASRENSVYNSPLHF. The chain couples TRBV5-5 to TRBJ1-6; no clear D gene. The V gene lost 5 bases and the J gene lost 3 bases, with 12 bases spanning the gap. The V gene's germline CDR1 is SGHKS and CDR2 YYEKEE (reference sequence). The CDR3 covers 15 residues.